Presented here are 17 T cell receptor beta chains from one specimen sequenced in a study of beta chain features in type 1 diabetes (dated by TCRdb to 2017 to 2018). What the work shows at the level of the full study, not this receptor alone: In all four CD4+ subsets, TCRB CDR3 length was moderately but significantly shorter in type 1 diabetes patients.

Their antigen targets remain unknown. The library came from the immunoSEQ multiplex PCR assay. All of the isolated RNA was reverse transcribed with the High Capacity cDNA Reverse Transcription Kit, so expressed TCRB transcripts were sequenced. TCRdb provides this immuneACCESS table in a form limited to in-frame rearrangements. Some clones are lacking; in checked studies, under half of them reflect an unresolved V gene, and why the rest are absent is not known. The table for this sample lists 600,000 to 700,000 clones; around an eighth of them were counted only once. The ten largest make up less than 0.025% of the sample. Input material: naive CD4+ T cells from blood. The cell subset or site label of this sample denotes: true naive CD4+ T cells. The receptors derive from a man aged 18 to 35 with type 1 diabetes.

This clone was counted a few times. The genes are TRBV18 and TRBJ2-1; 7 bases are a match to TRBD1. CDR1 KGHSH and CDR2 LQKENI come from the germline V gene. The CDR3 is made up of 14 amino acids. The J segment lost 7 bases and the V segment lost 2 bases, leaving 5 bases of the junction unmatched. The CDR3 nucleotides read TGTGCCAGCTCACCAGGGGTACAGGGGAATGAGCAGTTCTTC. Translation gives CASSPGVQGNEQFF.

The V gene is TRBV15, the J gene TRBJ2-7, with D perhaps assigned TRBD1 or TRBD2 (6 bases each). Trimming stripped 7 bases from V and 2 bases from J, with 15 bases between. The CDR3 loop spans 14 amino acids. Germline assignment: CDR1 LNHNV and CDR2 YYDKDF (reference sequence). In nucleotides, the CDR3 is TGTGCCACCACTCAGGTCGGGGGCCCCTACGAGCAGTACTTC. Protein sequence: CATTQVGGPYEQYF. Looking up the rest from reference TRBV15 and TRBJ2-7 gives the full variable domain: DAMVIQNPRYQVTQFGKPVTLSCSQTLNHNVMYWYQQKSSQAPKLLFHYYDKDFNNEADTPDNFQSRRPNTSFCFLDIRSPGLGDTAMYLCATTQVGGPYEQYFGPGTRLTVT.

This clone was seen more than once but under ten times. This chain uses TRBV2 with TRBJ2-5, with 7 bases fitting TRBD1. Trimming removed 1 base from V and 0 bases from J; junction bases left unmatched: 2. Germline assignment: CDR1 SNHLY and CDR2 FYNNEI. CDR3 length equals 15 residues. The CDR3 is CASSEDGTDQETQYF. The CDR3 DNA is TGTGCCAGCAGTGAAGATGGGACAGACCAAGAGACCCAGTACTTC.

The rearrangement links TRBV6-5 to TRBJ2-3, with a tentative D call TRBD1 (5 bases). Germline CDR1 MNHEY, CDR2 SVGAGI. Between the trimmed V and J ends, which lost 0 bases and 6 bases, there was a span of 13 bases. The CDR3 is made up of 15 amino acids. CDR3 amino acids: CASSYSGPDWDTQYF. CDR3 coding DNA: TGTGCCAGCAGTTACTCGGGGCCCGACTGGGATACGCAGTATTTT.

The chain is built from TRBV30 and TRBJ1-1; 10 nucleotides line up with TRBD1. CDR1 is GTSNPN and CDR2 is SVGIG in the germline V gene (reference sequence). The CDR3 has 15 amino acids. Trimming removed 2 bases from V and 6 bases from J; junction bases left unmatched: 9. The CDR3 coding sequence is TGTGCCTGGAGTTATCGGACAGGGGGGCTCGCTGAAGCTTTCTTT. This codes for CAWSYRTGGLAEAFF.

This chain links TRBV7-9 with TRBJ2-5, with a possible D match to TRBD1 (6 bases). The CDR3 consists of 14 residues. CDR1 is SEHNR, CDR2 FQNEAQ, per germline (reference sequence). Trimming took 11 bases from V and 2 from J, leaving 18 bases between them. The CDR3 region has the DNA TGTGCCTACCGGGCAGGGGCTAATCAAGAGACCCAGTACTTC. Translation: CAYRAGANQETQYF.

The V call is TRBV6-5, the J call TRBJ1-2, with D tentatively TRBD1 (5 bases). Germline CDR1 is MNHEY and CDR2 is SVGAGI. The CDR3 length is 14 residues. V lost 0 bases, J lost 4 bases, and 9 bases lay in between. The DNA of the CDR3 is TGTGCCAGCAGTTACTCGGGGCCGCTCTATGGCTACACCTTC. Translation: CASSYSGPLYGYTF.

A word on this clone: An end of the junction does not agree with germline; a read error may underlie this. This chain connects TRBV6-5 to TRBJ2-1, with D possibly matching TRBD2 (7 bases). The CDR3 sequence is 13 residues long. CDR1 and CDR2 (germline): MNHEY, SVGAGI. This chain's CDR3 is CASSSPGGSDGIF. The CDR3 coding sequence is TGTGCCAGCAGTTCCCCGGGGGGCAGCGACGGGATCTTC.

There are a few counts of this clone. This chain links TRBV4-1 with TRBJ1-2; 9 nucleotides agree with TRBD1. The CDR3 contains 18 residues. Germline trimming cut 4 bases from V and 5 bases from J; bases unmatched to any gene: 17. Germline assignment: CDR1 MGHRA and CDR2 YSYEKL. The CDR3 DNA reads as TGCGCCAGCAGCCTTCGACCTGGGACGGACAGGGGCCCTTATGGCTACACCTTC. This encodes CASSLRPGTDRGPYGYTF.

J is TRBJ1-1 and V is TRBV7-2; D is perhaps TRBD1 (5 bases). The CDR3 has 15 residues. CDR1 and CDR2 (germline): SGHTA, FQGNSA. The germline V and J ends were trimmed by 1 base and 2 bases, with 11 bases remaining between them. CDR3 region: CASSLVAGSNTEAFF. The CDR3 DNA reads TGTGCCAGCAGCTTAGTCGCAGGGAGCAACACTGAAGCTTTCTTT.

The chain recombines TRBV19 with TRBJ1-1; no definite D call. Per germline, CDR1 LNHDA and CDR2 SQIVND (reference sequence). Trimming left V 0 bases short and J 5 bases short, with 7 bases between. CDR3 length equals 13 residues. The CDR3 here is CASSIEAATEAFF. In DNA form, the CDR3 reads TGTGCCAGTAGTATAGAGGCGGCAACTGAAGCTTTCTTT.

Concerning this clone itself: Other DNA sequences from this sample encode an identical CDR3 as well. The chain combines TRBV13 with TRBJ1-1; no definite D call. V was trimmed by 2 bases and J by 1 base, leaving 5 bases between them. The length of the CDR3 is 13 residues. The germline gives CDR1 PRHDT, CDR2 FYEKMQ (reference sequence). CDR3 loop: CASSLSRNTEAFF. In DNA form, the CDR3 reads TGTGCCAGCAGCTTATCCAGGAACACTGAAGCTTTCTTT. Together with reference TRBV13 and TRBJ1-1, the CDR3 gives the full variable domain: AAGVIQSPRHLIKEKRETATLKCYPIPRHDTVYWYQQGPGQDPQFLISFYEKMQSDKGSIPDRFSAQQFSDYHSELNMSSLELGDSALYFCASSLSRNTEAFFGQGTRLTVV.

This clone has only a few counts. The CDR3 DNA sequence: TGCGCCAGCAGCCCTCAGGAATGGACAGATACGCAGTATTTT. Translating it yields CASSPQEWTDTQYF. The chain recombines TRBV4-1 with TRBJ2-3, with D uncertain. V was pared by 4 bases and J by 3 bases, with 11 bases between. This CDR3 region has 14 residues. Germline CDR1 is MGHRA and CDR2 is YSYEKL.

The V and J genes are TRBV7-9 and TRBJ1-1; unclear D gene. V was clipped by 5 bases and J by 4 bases, with 14 bases between them. The CDR3 spans 14 residues. Germline CDR1 and CDR2: SEHNR and FQNEAQ (reference sequence). The CDR3 coding sequence is TGTGCCAGCAGCACACCGACCTCTCTCACTGAAGCTTTCTTT. This codes for CASSTPTSLTEAFF.

This clone occurred a few times. The V call is TRBV20-1, the J call TRBJ2-4, with D unclear. The CDR3 covers 10 residues. CDR1 is DFQATT, CDR2 SNEGSKA, per germline (reference sequence). V was clipped by 3 bases and J by 8 bases, with 5 bases between them. The CDR3: CSARLDIQYF. The DNA of the CDR3 is TGCAGTGCTAGGCTTGACATTCAGTACTTC.

This clone was counted a few times. This chain joins TRBV6-5 and TRBJ2-3, with TRBD1 as a possible D gene (6 bases). Trimming left V 4 bases short and J 6 bases short, with 8 bases between. Per the germline V gene, CDR1 is MNHEY and CDR2 is SVGAGI. This CDR3 has 12 residues. The CDR3 here is CASSFGQDTQYF. CDR3 in DNA: TGTGCCAGCAGTTTTGGACAGGATACGCAGTATTTT.

This rearrangement joins TRBV19 to TRBJ1-1; TRBD1 matches at 10 bases. J was trimmed by 1 base and V by 10 bases; bases with no gene match: 6. The length of the CDR3 is 14 residues. Per germline, CDR1 LNHDA and CDR2 SQIVND (reference sequence). For the CDR3, the DNA is TGTGCCATTTCGGGACAGGGGTGGAACACTGAAGCTTTCTTT. As protein: CAISGQGWNTEAFF.